These 20 T cell receptor beta chains were all obtained from the same sample, sequenced in a study of blood T cell repertoires in COVID-19 (dated by TCRdb to 2018 to 2020). The library was generated by the immunoSEQ multiplex PCR assay. As stored in TCRdb, this immuneACCESS dataset retains in-frame rearrangements with V and J assigned. A fraction of the clones does not appear; measured against another copy, unresolved V genes explain less than half of the discrepancy, and the remainder lacks a known reason. For this sample the table gives roughly 150,000 clones, of which more than 70% were detected only once. The ten largest clones represent roughly 19% of the sample. Sample: peripheral blood. The receptors stem from a woman in her seventies who had recovered from COVID-19.

The chain combines TRBV5-1 with TRBJ2-2, with 14 bases matching TRBD2. V was clipped by 4 bases and J by 5 bases; unmatched bases: 10. Germline assignment: CDR1 SGHRS and CDR2 YFSETQ. The CDR3 length is 18 residues. The CDR3 bases are TGCGCCAGCAGCGGACCGGGACTAGCGGGAGTGCGGACCGGGGAGCTGTTTTTT. Translation gives CASSGPGLAGVRTGELFF.

CDR3 nucleotide sequence: TGTGCCAGCAGCTTGGGGACAGGGGCGGTGAACACTGAAGCTTTCTTT. Its translation is CASSLGTGAVNTEAFF. The chain links TRBV5-6 to TRBJ1-1, with 9 bases that match TRBD1. Trimming cost V 0 bases and J 0 bases; bases outside gene matches: 3. Germline CDR1 SGHDT, CDR2 YYEEEE. The CDR3 runs to 16 residues.

The chain employs TRBV9 and TRBJ2-7, with TRBD1 matching 8 bases. This CDR3 spans 16 amino acids. V lost 0 bases, J lost 2 bases, and 7 bases stayed unmatched. Germline V gene lookup returns CDR1 SGDLS and CDR2 YYNGEE. CDR3 in DNA: TGTGCCAGCAGCGTAGGGACAGGGTCGCCGGCCTACGAGCAGTACTTC. Protein product: CASSVGTGSPAYEQYF.

This clone was observed a handful of times. DNA for the CDR3: TGCGCCAGCCAGGGACAGGGGGCAGGGAATTCACCCCTCCACTTT. It codes for CASQGQGAGNSPLHF. J is TRBJ1-6 and V is TRBV5-1, with 12 nucleotides matching TRBD1. Germline V gene data show CDR1 as SGHRS and CDR2 as YFSETQ. Trimming took 7 bases from V and 7 from J; bases not matched to a gene: 6. This CDR3 is 15 amino acids long.

The CDR3 is CASSQEAGWVDTGELFF. The CDR3 DNA reads as TGTGCCAGCAGCCAAGAGGCGGGGTGGGTGGACACCGGGGAGCTGTTTTTT. The chain is built from TRBV4-2 and TRBJ2-2; D may be TRBD2 (6 bases). This CDR3 comprises 17 residues. The V gene's germline CDR1 is LGHNA and CDR2 YNFKEQ. Trimming took off 0 bases at V and 3 bases at J, with 14 bases between the two ends.

The chain employs TRBV28 and TRBJ2-5, with D maybe TRBD2 (5 bases). Trimming took off 6 bases at V and 5 bases at J, with 19 bases between the two ends. The germline gives CDR1 MDHEN, CDR2 SYDVKM. This CDR3 has 15 residues. DNA for the CDR3: TGTGCCAGCAGCCTTCTTCTGAGGGAGTCGGAGACCCAGTACTTC. Its protein is CASSLLLRESETQYF.

The chain uses TRBV2 and TRBJ2-3; D not certain. V lost 6 bases and J 6 bases, leaving 19 bases between the germline ends. Germline assignment: CDR1 SNHLY and CDR2 FYNNEI. The CDR3 is made up of 15 amino acids. As DNA, the CDR3 is TGTGCCAGCAGCTCAGGTCCCCCCGTACATGATACGCAGTATTTT. It codes for CASSSGPPVHDTQYF.

J is TRBJ2-7 and V is TRBV4-1; TRBD2 aligns across 11 bases. Looked up from germline, CDR1 is MGHRA and CDR2 is YSYEKL. The V segment lost 6 bases and the J segment 3 bases; nucleotides outside the gene matches: 7. The CDR3 extends over 15 amino acids. CDR3 DNA sequence: TGCGCCAGCAGGCCGACTAGCGGGGCGCTCTACGAGCAGTACTTC. It yields the protein CASRPTSGALYEQYF.

This clone showed up just a few times. V gene TRBV3-1 (or the pseudogene TRBV3-2) combines with J gene TRBJ1-1; perhaps TRBD1 as D (5 bases). This CDR3 comprises 11 residues. Germline V CDR1 and CDR2: LGHDT, YNNKEL (reference sequence). V was pared by 5 bases and J by 7 bases, with 8 bases between. CDR3: CASSGGDEAFF. The CDR3 DNA reads as TGTGCCAGCAGCGGGGGGGATGAAGCTTTCTTT.

The chain combines TRBV27 with TRBJ2-7, with 11 nucleotides matching TRBD1. Losses at the gene ends were 0 bases for V and 4 bases for J; bases not matched to a gene: 5. CDR1 and CDR2 (germline): MNHEY, SMNVEV (reference sequence). This CDR3 spans 16 amino acids. The CDR3 region has the DNA TGTGCCAGCAGTTTATCCTGGGACAGGGGGGAGTACGAGCAGTACTTC. It yields the protein CASSLSWDRGEYEQYF.

The CDR3 loop is CASSQEPGTVGYGYTF. The CDR3 region has the DNA TGCGCCAGCAGCCAAGAGCCCGGGACAGTTGGCTATGGCTACACCTTC. The chain links TRBV4-3 to TRBJ1-2, with 7 nucleotides matching TRBD1. The length of the CDR3 is 16 residues. The J segment lost 4 bases and the V segment lost 0 bases, leaving 8 bases of the junction unmatched. The germline V gene has CDR1 LGHNA and CDR2 YSLEER.

This rearrangement joins TRBV6-5 to TRBJ2-5; the D is unclear. The V end lost 1 base, the J end lost 3 bases, and 15 bases lay between the germline ends. This CDR3 region has 16 residues. Germline V lookup: CDR1 MNHEY, CDR2 SVGAGI. CDR3 nucleotides: TGTGCCAGCAGTTACTGGGCGTCGGCCCAAGAAGAGACCCAGTACTTC. Translating gives CASSYWASAQEETQYF.

A few counts support this clone. The chain has TRBV27 and TRBJ1-3; no definite D call. V was trimmed by 2 bases and J by 0 bases, leaving 8 bases between them. The CDR3 is made up of 15 amino acids. Germline CDR1 is MNHEY and CDR2 is SMNVEV (reference sequence). CDR3 sequence reads: CASSLRRSSGNTIYF. CDR3 coding DNA: TGTGCCAGCAGTTTACGGAGGAGCTCTGGAAACACCATATATTTT.

The chain links TRBV9 to TRBJ1-2, with a weak D call TRBD1 (5 bases). V lost 4 bases and J lost 8, with 18 bases in between. Germline values: CDR1 SGDLS, CDR2 YYNGEE. The CDR3 is made up of 14 amino acids. The CDR3 here is CASSPRRQGRGYTF. CDR3 nucleotides: TGTGCCAGCAGCCCCCGCCGGCAGGGAAGGGGCTACACCTTC.

In DNA form, the CDR3 reads TGTGCCAGCAGCCCCCGTGGCCAAAACTACACCTTC. It codes for CASSPRGQNYTF. The V gene is TRBV3-1 (or the pseudogene TRBV3-2), the J gene TRBJ1-2; D ambiguous. Trimming pared 4 bases from V and 10 bases from J, leaving 13 bases between. The germline V gene has CDR1 LGHDT and CDR2 YNNKEL (reference sequence). The CDR3 sequence is 12 residues long.

The chain couples TRBV4-2 to TRBJ2-7, with D maybe TRBD2 (6 bases). The CDR3 sequence is 13 residues long. Germline V gives CDR1 LGHNA, CDR2 YNFKEQ. V gave up 3 bases and J gave up 7 bases, with 13 bases separating them. The CDR3 sequence is CASSQGLVNEQYF. The CDR3 DNA reads as TGTGCCAGCAGCCAGGGACTGGTTAATGAGCAGTACTTC.

CDR3 sequence reads: CASSLEQDNYGYTF. The CDR3 coding sequence is TGTGCCAGCAGCTTAGAACAGGATAACTATGGCTACACCTTC. The genes are TRBV7-2 and TRBJ1-2, with D possibly TRBD1 on 5 matching bases. Germline-derived CDR1 and CDR2 are SGHTA and FQGNSA. The V and J ends lost 1 base and 1 base respectively, with 7 bases between them. The CDR3 runs 14 residues.

This clone has ten or more counts. The V gene is TRBV3-1 (or the pseudogene TRBV3-2), the J gene TRBJ2-7, with a weak D call TRBD1 (6 bases). Germline V gene data show CDR1 as LGHDT and CDR2 as YNNKEL (reference sequence). The CDR3 spans 14 residues. The V gene lost 6 bases and the J gene lost 6 bases, with 18 bases spanning the gap. CDR3: CASSLVRGGFEQYF. Here the CDR3 DNA reads TGTGCCAGCAGTTTAGTCAGGGGTGGGTTCGAGCAGTACTTC.

This chain uses TRBV5-4 with TRBJ2-5; D remains ambiguous. The germline gives CDR1 SGHNT, CDR2 YYREEE (reference sequence). The ends were cut back, 0 bases at V and 5 bases at J, with 11 bases in the middle. This CDR3 has 14 residues. The CDR3 is CASSLVGTQETQYF. The CDR3 DNA reads as TGTGCCAGCAGCTTGGTGGGCACCCAGGAGACCCAGTACTTC.

The chain combines TRBV7-2 with TRBJ2-7; 9 nucleotides match TRBD2. CDR3 length: 19 residues. V lost 1 base and J lost 3; bases outside the gene matches: 16. Germline CDR1 SGHTA, CDR2 FQGNSA. The CDR3 bases are TGTGCCAGCAGCTTAGTAGGGGGCGGGGGGGCACTACCCCACTACGAGCAGTACTTC. This translates into CASSLVGGGGALPHYEQYF.